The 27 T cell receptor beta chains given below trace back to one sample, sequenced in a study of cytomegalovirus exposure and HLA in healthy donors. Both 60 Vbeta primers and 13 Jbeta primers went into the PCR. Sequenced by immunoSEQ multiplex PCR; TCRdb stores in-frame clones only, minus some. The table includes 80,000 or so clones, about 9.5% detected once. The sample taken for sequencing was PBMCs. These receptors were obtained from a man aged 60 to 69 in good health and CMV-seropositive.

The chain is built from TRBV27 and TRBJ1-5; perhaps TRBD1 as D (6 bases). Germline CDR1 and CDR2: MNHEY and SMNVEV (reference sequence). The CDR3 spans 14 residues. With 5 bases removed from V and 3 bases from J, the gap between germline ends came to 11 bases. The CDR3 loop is CASSTDSVNQPQHF. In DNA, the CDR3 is TGTGCCAGCAGTACGGACAGTGTCAATCAGCCCCAGCATTTT.

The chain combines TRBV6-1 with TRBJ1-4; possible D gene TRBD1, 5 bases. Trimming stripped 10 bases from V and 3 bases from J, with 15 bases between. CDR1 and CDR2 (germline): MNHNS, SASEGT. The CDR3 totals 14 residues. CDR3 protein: CATARGWANEKLFF. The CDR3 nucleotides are TGTGCCACAGCCCGGGGGTGGGCTAATGAAAAACTGTTTTTT.

CDR3 in amino acids: CASSLLGQDFFSGANVLTF. The CDR3 nucleotides read TGTGCCAGCAGCTTATTGGGACAGGACTTTTTCTCTGGGGCCAACGTCCTGACTTTC. The chain uses TRBV7-3 and TRBJ2-6, with 8 bases lining up with TRBD1. The CDR3 covers 19 residues. V gave up 2 bases and J gave up 0 bases; unmatched junction bases: 9. CDR1 is SGHTA and CDR2 is FQGTGA in the germline V gene.

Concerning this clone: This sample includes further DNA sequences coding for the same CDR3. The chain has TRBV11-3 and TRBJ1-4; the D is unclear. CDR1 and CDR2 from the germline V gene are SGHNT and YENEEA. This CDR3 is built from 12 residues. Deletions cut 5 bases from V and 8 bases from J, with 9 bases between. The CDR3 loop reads CASSLSVEKLFF. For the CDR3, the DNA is TGTGCCAGCAGCCTAAGTGTGGAAAAACTGTTTTTT.

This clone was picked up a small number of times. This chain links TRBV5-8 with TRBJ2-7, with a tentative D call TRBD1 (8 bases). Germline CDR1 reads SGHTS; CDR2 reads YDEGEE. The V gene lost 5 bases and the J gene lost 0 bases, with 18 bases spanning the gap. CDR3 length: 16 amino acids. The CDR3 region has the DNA TGTGCCAGCAGAACTACAGGGGGGAGGGACTCCTACGAGCAGTACTTC. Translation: CASRTTGGRDSYEQYF.

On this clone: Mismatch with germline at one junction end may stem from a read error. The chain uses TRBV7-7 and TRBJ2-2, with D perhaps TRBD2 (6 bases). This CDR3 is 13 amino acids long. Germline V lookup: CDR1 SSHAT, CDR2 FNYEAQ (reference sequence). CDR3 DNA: TGTGCTAGCAGCGTATCCGGGGGCGGGGAGCTGTTTTTT. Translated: CASSVSGGGELFF.

CDR3 region: CASSILAGVETQYF. The CDR3 DNA reads as TGTGCCAGCAGTATCCTAGCGGGAGTAGAGACCCAGTACTTC. V is TRBV27 and J is TRBJ2-5, with 10 bases aligning to TRBD2. With 5 bases clipped from V and 4 bases from J, the junction kept 4 bases outside the gene matches. The CDR3 spans 14 residues. Per germline, CDR1 MNHEY and CDR2 SMNVEV (reference sequence).

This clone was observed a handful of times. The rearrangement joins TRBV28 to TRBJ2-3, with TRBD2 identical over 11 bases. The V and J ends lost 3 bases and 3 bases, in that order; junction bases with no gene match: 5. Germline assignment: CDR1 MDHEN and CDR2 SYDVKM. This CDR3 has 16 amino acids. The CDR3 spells CASSLRLAGRTDTQYF. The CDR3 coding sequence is TGTGCCAGCAGTTTGAGACTAGCGGGGAGGACAGATACGCAGTATTTT.

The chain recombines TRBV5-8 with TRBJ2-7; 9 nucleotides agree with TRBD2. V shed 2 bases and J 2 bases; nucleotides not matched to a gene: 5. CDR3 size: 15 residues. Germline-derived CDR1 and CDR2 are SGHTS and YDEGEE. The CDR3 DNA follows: TGTGCCAGCAGCTTCTCCCTAGCGGGACCCTACGAGCAGTACTTC. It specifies CASSFSLAGPYEQYF.

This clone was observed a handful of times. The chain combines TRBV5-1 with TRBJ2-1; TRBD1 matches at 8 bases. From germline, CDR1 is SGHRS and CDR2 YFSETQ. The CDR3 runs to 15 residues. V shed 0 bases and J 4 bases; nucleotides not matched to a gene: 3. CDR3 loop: CASSLGTGWYNEQFF. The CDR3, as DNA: TGCGCCAGCAGCTTGGGGACAGGGTGGTACAATGAGCAGTTCTTC.

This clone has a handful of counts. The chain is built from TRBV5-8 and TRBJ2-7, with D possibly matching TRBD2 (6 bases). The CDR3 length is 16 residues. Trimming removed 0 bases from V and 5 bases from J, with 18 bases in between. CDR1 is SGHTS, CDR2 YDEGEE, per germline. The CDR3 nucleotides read TGTGCCAGCAGCTTGGGATATGGGCTCCCGGGGGACGAGCAGTACGTC. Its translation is CASSLGYGLPGDEQYV.

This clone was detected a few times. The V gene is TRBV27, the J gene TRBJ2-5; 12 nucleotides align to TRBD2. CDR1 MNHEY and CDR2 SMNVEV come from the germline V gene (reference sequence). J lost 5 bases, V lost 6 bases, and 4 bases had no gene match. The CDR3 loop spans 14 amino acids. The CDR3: CASRTSGGWETQYF. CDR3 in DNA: TGTGCCAGCAGAACTAGCGGGGGGTGGGAGACCCAGTACTTC.

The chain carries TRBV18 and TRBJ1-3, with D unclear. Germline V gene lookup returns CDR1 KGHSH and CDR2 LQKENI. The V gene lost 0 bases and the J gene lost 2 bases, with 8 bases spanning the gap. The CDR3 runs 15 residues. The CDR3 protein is CASSPPSVAGNTIYF. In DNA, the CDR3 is TGTGCCAGCTCACCACCCTCCGTTGCTGGAAACACCATATATTTT. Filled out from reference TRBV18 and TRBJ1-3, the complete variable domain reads NAGVMQNPRHLVRRRGQEARLRCSPMKGHSHVYWYRQLPEEGLKFMVYLQKENIIDESGMPKERFSAEFPKEGPSILRIQQVVRGDSAAYFCASSPPSVAGNTIYFGEGSWLTVV.

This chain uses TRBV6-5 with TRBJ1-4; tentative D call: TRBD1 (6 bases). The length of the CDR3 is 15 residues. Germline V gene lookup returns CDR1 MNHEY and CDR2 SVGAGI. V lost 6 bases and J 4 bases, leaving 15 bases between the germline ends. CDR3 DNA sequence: TGTGCCAGCAGGGGGAGGGGACAAAATAATGAAAAACTGTTTTTT. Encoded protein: CASRGRGQNNEKLFF.

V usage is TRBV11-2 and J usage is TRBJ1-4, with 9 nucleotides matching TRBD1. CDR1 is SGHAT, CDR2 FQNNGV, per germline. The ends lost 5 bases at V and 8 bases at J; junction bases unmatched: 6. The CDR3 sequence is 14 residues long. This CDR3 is CASSRGTGKEKLFF. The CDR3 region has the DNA TGTGCCAGCAGCAGAGGGACAGGGAAAGAAAAACTGTTTTTT.

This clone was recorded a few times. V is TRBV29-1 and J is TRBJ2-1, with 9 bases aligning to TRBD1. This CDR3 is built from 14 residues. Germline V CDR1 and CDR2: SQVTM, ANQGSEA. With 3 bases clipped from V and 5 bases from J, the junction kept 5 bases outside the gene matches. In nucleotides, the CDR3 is TGCAGCGTTGATAGGACAGGGGCCAACAATGAGCAGTTCTTC. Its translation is CSVDRTGANNEQFF.

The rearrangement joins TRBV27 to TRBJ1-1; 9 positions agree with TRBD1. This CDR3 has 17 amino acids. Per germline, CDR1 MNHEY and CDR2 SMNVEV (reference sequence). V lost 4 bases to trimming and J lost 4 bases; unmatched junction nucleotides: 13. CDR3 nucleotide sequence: TGTGCCAGCAGTTCAATCCCGGGACAGGGAAGGATCACTGAAGCTTTCTTT. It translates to CASSSIPGQGRITEAFF.

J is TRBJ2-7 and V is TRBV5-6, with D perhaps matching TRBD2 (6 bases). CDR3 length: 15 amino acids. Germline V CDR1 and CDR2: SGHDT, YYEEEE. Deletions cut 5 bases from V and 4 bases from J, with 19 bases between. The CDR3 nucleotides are TGTGCCAGCAGACCGGGGAGGACTCTCTTGTACGAGCAGTACTTC. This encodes CASRPGRTLLYEQYF.

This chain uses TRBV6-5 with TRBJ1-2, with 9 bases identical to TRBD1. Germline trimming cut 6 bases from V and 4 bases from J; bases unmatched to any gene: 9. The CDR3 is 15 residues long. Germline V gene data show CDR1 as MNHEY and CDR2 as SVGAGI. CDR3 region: CASRRQGGGSYGYTF. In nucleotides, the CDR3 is TGTGCCAGCAGGCGACAGGGGGGGGGTAGCTATGGCTACACCTTC.

The CDR3 DNA reads as TGTGCCAGCAGTGGAGGCAGAAGAGGCTACACCTTC. Residues: CASSGGRRGYTF. This chain uses TRBV6-1 with TRBJ1-2; the D is unclear. Trimming took 4 bases from V and 8 from J, leaving 11 bases between them. Germline V lookup: CDR1 MNHNS, CDR2 SASEGT. The CDR3 is made up of 12 amino acids.

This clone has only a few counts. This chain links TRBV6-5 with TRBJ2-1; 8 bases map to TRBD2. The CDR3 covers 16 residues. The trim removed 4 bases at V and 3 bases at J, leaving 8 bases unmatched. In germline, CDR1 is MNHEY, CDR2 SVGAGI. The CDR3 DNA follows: TGTGCCAGCAGTTCACATAGGACTAGCCGCTACAATGAGCAGTTCTTC. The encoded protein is CASSSHRTSRYNEQFF.

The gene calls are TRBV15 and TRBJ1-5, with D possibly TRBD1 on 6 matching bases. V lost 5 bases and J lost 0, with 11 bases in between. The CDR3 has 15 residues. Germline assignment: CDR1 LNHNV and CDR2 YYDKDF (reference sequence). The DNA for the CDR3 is TGTGCCACCAGCTGGACGACAGGTAGCAATCAGCCCCAGCATTTT. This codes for CATSWTTGSNQPQHF.

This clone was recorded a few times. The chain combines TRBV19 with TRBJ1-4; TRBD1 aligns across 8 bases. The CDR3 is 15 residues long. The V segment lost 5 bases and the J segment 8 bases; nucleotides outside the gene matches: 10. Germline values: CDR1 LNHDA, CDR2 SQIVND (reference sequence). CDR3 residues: CASSLRQGMGEKLFF. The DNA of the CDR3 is TGTGCCAGTAGTCTCCGACAGGGGATGGGAGAAAAACTGTTTTTT.

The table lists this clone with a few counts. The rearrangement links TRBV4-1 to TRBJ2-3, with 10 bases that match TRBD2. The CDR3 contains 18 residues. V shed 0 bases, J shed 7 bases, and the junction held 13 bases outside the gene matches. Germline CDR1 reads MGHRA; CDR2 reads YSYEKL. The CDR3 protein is CASSQDFGLAENYYTQYF. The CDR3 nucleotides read TGCGCCAGCAGCCAAGATTTTGGACTAGCGGAGAATTACTATACGCAGTATTTT.

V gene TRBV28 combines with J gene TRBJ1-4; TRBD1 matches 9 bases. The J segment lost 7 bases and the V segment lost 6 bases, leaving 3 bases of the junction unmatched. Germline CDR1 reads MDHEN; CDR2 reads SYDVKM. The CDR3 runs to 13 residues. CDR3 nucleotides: TGTGCCAGCAGGACAGGGGGTGGTGAAAAACTGTTTTTT. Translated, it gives CASRTGGGEKLFF.

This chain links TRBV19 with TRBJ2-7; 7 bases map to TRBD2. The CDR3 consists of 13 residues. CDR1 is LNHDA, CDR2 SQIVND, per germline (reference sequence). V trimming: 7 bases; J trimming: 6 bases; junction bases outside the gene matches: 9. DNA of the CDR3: TGTGCCAGTACCTCCTCGGGAGGAGGCGAGCAGTACTTC. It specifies CASTSSGGGEQYF.

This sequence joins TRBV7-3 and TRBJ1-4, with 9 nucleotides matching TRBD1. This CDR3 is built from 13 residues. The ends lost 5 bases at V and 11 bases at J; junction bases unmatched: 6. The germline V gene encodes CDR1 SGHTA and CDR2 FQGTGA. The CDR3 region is CASSENRGQKLFF. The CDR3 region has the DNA TGTGCCAGCAGCGAGAACAGGGGGCAGAAACTGTTTTTT.